One sample yielded the 3 T cell receptor beta chains listed below, sequenced in a study of cytomegalovirus exposure and HLA in healthy donors. The PCR employed 60 Vbeta primers together with 13 Jbeta primers. Generated by immunoSEQ multiplex PCR, the TCRdb table keeps only in-frame clones and is missing some. Of 90,000 to 140,000 clones listed, approximately 79% are singletons. The sample comprised PBMCs. These receptors all come from a man younger than 45 in good health and CMV-seropositive.

The chain couples TRBV18 to TRBJ1-2; TRBD1 aligns across 10 bases. Germline V lookup: CDR1 KGHSH, CDR2 LQKENI. This CDR3 spans 14 amino acids. The junction had 11 bases not matched to a gene; V was cut back by 6 bases and J by 10 bases. CDR3 coding DNA: TGTGCCAGCTCGCCGGCTTCCGGGACAGGGGTCTACACCTTC. This translates into CASSPASGTGVYTF.

The chain combines TRBV11-2 with TRBJ1-1; D call uncertain. The CDR3 has 16 residues. Trimming removed 0 bases from V and 1 base from J, with 12 bases in between. Germline V CDR1 and CDR2: SGHAT, FQNNGV. In DNA, the CDR3 is TGTGCCAGCAGCTTAGACTACAGAGGGTCGAACACTGAAGCTTTCTTT. Translated, it gives CASSLDYRGSNTEAFF.

The chain carries TRBV4-1 and TRBJ2-4, with D possibly TRBD2 on 6 matching bases. The CDR3 totals 16 residues. The V end lost 1 base, the J end lost 0 bases, and 10 bases lay between the germline ends. Germline lookup yields CDR1 MGHRA and CDR2 YSYEKL. The CDR3 nucleotides read TGCGCCAGCAGCCAAGTTGGGAGGATAGCCAAAAACATTCAGTACTTC. It specifies CASSQVGRIAKNIQYF.